One sample yielded the 22 T cell receptor beta chains listed below, sequenced in a study of T cells after yellow fever vaccination. TCRdb called the 5' RACE reads again in MiXCR, with one record for every CDR3 protein. The sample has fewer than 450,000 distinct CDR3 sequences, about 4% seen once. Sequenced material: PBMCs, taken 5 days after the yellow fever booster vaccination. The receptors originated from a man younger than 35 who received the YFV17D yellow fever vaccine.

This clonotype was picked up a small number of times. Here the CDR3 DNA reads TGTGCCAGCAGCGCCGCACAGGGGTTCAAAGAGACCCAGTACTTC. It translates to CASSAAQGFKETQYF. This chain links TRBV7-9 with TRBJ2-5, with TRBD1 matching over 7 bases. Per the germline V gene, CDR1 is SEHNR and CDR2 is FQNEAQ (reference sequence). The CDR3 extends over 15 amino acids. Losses at the gene ends were 5 bases for V and 3 bases for J; bases not matched to a gene: 9.

The genes are TRBV5-4 and TRBJ1-2, with D unresolved. The germline CDR1 and CDR2 sequences are SGHNT and YYREEE (reference sequence). Trimming removed 6 bases at V and 2 bases at J, with 17 bases between. The CDR3 spans 15 residues. CDR3 nucleotides: TGTGCCAGCACTGAAAACCTTAGGGAAAACTATGGCTACACCTTC. Protein product: CASTENLRENYGYTF.

Many counts were recorded for this clonotype. This chain connects TRBV12-3 or TRBV12-4 to TRBJ2-5; D uncertain. This CDR3 spans 12 amino acids. The ends were cut back, 7 bases at V and 5 bases at J, with 11 bases in the middle. In DNA form, the CDR3 reads TGTGCCAGCACAACCCTCCTGGAGACCCAGTACTTC. It is translated as CASTTLLETQYF.

The CDR3 DNA reads TGCGCCAGCAGCCCAGCCCGACAGGCCACAGATACGCAGTATTTT. It codes for CASSPARQATDTQYF. The chain employs TRBV4-3 and TRBJ2-3; D perhaps matches TRBD1 (6 bases). Germline values: CDR1 LGHNA, CDR2 YSLEER. V was pared by 4 bases and J by 2 bases, with 13 bases between. This CDR3 has 15 residues.

The rearrangement joins TRBV6-4 to TRBJ1-1; 8 bases match TRBD1. With V trimmed by 4 bases and J by 6 bases, 7 bases remained unmatched. This CDR3 has 14 residues. Germline assignment: CDR1 MRHNA and CDR2 SNTAGT. CDR3 nucleotides: TGTGCCAGCAGTGTAAGGACAGGGAAGGCTGAAGCTTTCTTT. Encoded protein: CASSVRTGKAEAFF.

The table lists this clonotype with many counts. The V gene is TRBV7-6, the J gene TRBJ2-5; D unresolved. This CDR3 spans 14 amino acids. Trimming stripped 0 bases from V and 5 bases from J, with 10 bases between. Germline V lookup: CDR1 SGHVS, CDR2 FNYEAQ. This chain's CDR3 is CASSLAGAGETQYF. CDR3 in DNA: TGTGCCAGCAGCTTAGCCGGCGCCGGGGAGACCCAGTACTTC.

V is TRBV15 and J is TRBJ1-2; no definite D call. The CDR3 is made up of 12 amino acids. Germline loops: CDR1 LNHNV, CDR2 YYDKDF (reference sequence). The V end lost 9 bases, the J end lost 8 bases, and 16 bases lay between the germline ends. The CDR3 DNA reads TGTGCCACGGGCTACACAAATCGGGGCTACACCTTC. This sequence encodes CATGYTNRGYTF.

The CDR3 region has the DNA TGCGCCAGCAGCCAAGGACCATTACCCCAGGGACAGAATTCAAGAGATACGCAGTATTTT. Translation: CASSQGPLPQGQNSRDTQYF. The chain carries TRBV4-3 and TRBJ2-3, with 7 nucleotides matching TRBD1. Germline CDR1 and CDR2: LGHNA and YSLEER. The V segment lost 1 base and the J segment 5 bases; nucleotides outside the gene matches: 21. The CDR3 runs 20 residues.

This clonotype has ten or more counts. The chain couples TRBV4-2 to TRBJ2-3, with a tentative D call TRBD2 (7 bases). Germline V gene sequence: CDR1 LGHNA, CDR2 YNFKEQ. CDR3 length: 16 residues. Trimming removed 0 bases at V and 4 bases at J, with 14 bases between. The CDR3 DNA is TGTGCCAGCAGCCAAGATTTAGGGGGGGCCCCAGATACGCAGTATTTT. Translated, it gives CASSQDLGGAPDTQYF.

The sample holds a few counts of this clonotype. V gene TRBV7-8 combines with J gene TRBJ2-5, with 7 bases matching TRBD1. The CDR3 totals 16 residues. V lost 7 bases to trimming and J lost 2 bases; unmatched junction nucleotides: 13. Germline-derived CDR1 and CDR2 are SGHVS and FQNEAQ. CDR3 protein: CASTSYGTVFQETQYF. The CDR3 DNA reads TGTGCCAGCACCTCCTATGGGACAGTCTTTCAAGAGACCCAGTACTTC.

In this sample, this clonotype turned up a few times. The rearrangement links TRBV29-1 to TRBJ1-2; D unresolved. CDR3 length: 11 amino acids. Per germline, CDR1 SQVTM and CDR2 ANQGSEA. Trimming pared 0 bases from V and 8 bases from J, leaving 7 bases between. The CDR3 DNA follows: TGCAGCGTTGAAGATCTCAAGGGCTACACCTTC. Translation gives CSVEDLKGYTF.

This clonotype was recorded many times. The V call is TRBV7-2, the J call TRBJ1-3; tentative D call: TRBD1 (6 bases). This CDR3 contains 15 residues. From germline, CDR1 is SGHTA and CDR2 FQGNSA. V was clipped by 1 base and J by 4 bases, with 11 bases between them. The CDR3 region is CASSLGGLEGNTIYF. CDR3 nucleotide sequence: TGTGCCAGCAGCTTAGGGGGGCTGGAGGGAAACACCATATATTTT.

This clonotype has a count of ten or more. The rearrangement uses TRBV18 and TRBJ1-1; a weak D match, TRBD1 (5 bases). Trimming left V 3 bases short and J 0 bases short, with 11 bases between. The CDR3 has 15 amino acids. Germline V gives CDR1 KGHSH, CDR2 LQKENI. Written as DNA, the CDR3 is TGTGCCAGCTCACCCAACGACAGAATGAACACTGAAGCTTTCTTT. Its protein product is CASSPNDRMNTEAFF. The full variable domain, completed using reference TRBV18 and TRBJ1-1, is NAGVMQNPRHLVRRRGQEARLRCSPMKGHSHVYWYRQLPEEGLKFMVYLQKENIIDESGMPKERFSAEFPKEGPSILRIQQVVRGDSAAYFCASSPNDRMNTEAFFGQGTRLTVV.

This clonotype was detected many times. The chain links TRBV9 to TRBJ1-1, with TRBD1 as a possible D gene (5 bases). Trimming shortened V by 0 bases and J by 4 bases, and 10 bases separated the two germline ends. CDR1 SGDLS and CDR2 YYNGEE come from the germline V gene. The CDR3 contains 14 residues. The CDR3 region is CASSVARVGTEAFF. CDR3 nucleotides: TGTGCCAGCAGCGTAGCCAGGGTCGGCACTGAAGCTTTCTTT.

This clonotype was counted at least ten times. The rearrangement uses TRBV27 and TRBJ2-7; D remains ambiguous. The CDR3 sequence is 15 residues long. The germline gives CDR1 MNHEY, CDR2 SMNVEV (reference sequence). V lost 0 bases and J 3 bases, leaving 12 bases between the germline ends. The CDR3 loop reads CASSLSAPSFYEQYF. The CDR3 coding sequence is TGTGCCAGCAGTTTATCCGCCCCGTCGTTCTACGAGCAGTACTTC.

The rearrangement joins TRBV6-5 to TRBJ2-7; possible D gene TRBD2, 6 bases. V was pared by 2 bases and J by 2 bases, with 13 bases between. CDR3 length: 15 amino acids. CDR1 and CDR2 from the germline V gene are MNHEY and SVGAGI. CDR3 bases: TGTGCCAGCAGTTACAGCCCAACGGGAGCCTACGAGCAGTACGTC. Translation gives CASSYSPTGAYEQYV.

This clonotype was recorded many times. This chain links TRBV20-1 with TRBJ2-1; 9 bases fit TRBD2. The CDR3 contains 16 residues. V shed 6 bases, J shed 12 bases, and the junction held 21 bases outside the gene matches. The germline V gene has CDR1 DFQATT and CDR2 SNEGSKA (reference sequence). In nucleotides, the CDR3 is TGCAGTGCCCCAAGGGTAGCGGGGGCCCCGGCGATTAGGCAGTTCTTC. This gives the protein CSAPRVAGAPAIRQFF.

This clonotype was seen only a few times. Written as DNA, the CDR3 is TGCAGCGTGGGGGGGGGAGTTCGCACTGAAGCTTTCTTT. The encoded protein is CSVGGGVRTEAFF. The J gene is TRBJ1-1, the V gene TRBV29-1, with TRBD1 as a possible D gene (5 bases). This CDR3 spans 13 amino acids. Germline values: CDR1 SQVTM, CDR2 ANQGSEA. Trimming removed 6 bases from V and 4 bases from J, with 15 bases in between.

This clonotype was recorded a few times. This sequence joins TRBV20-1 and TRBJ2-7, with a weak D call TRBD2 (7 bases). V was clipped by 6 bases and J by 2 bases, with 11 bases between them. Germline lookup yields CDR1 DFQATT and CDR2 SNEGSKA (reference sequence). There are 12 residues in the CDR3. CDR3: CSAPGGPYEQYF. CDR3 coding DNA: TGCAGTGCCCCCGGGGGGCCCTACGAGCAGTACTTC.

This clonotype was counted between two and nine times. The chain employs TRBV30 and TRBJ1-2; possibly TRBD1 for D (6 bases). CDR3 length equals 13 residues. V lost 2 bases, J lost 1 base, and 8 bases lay in between. The germline V gene has CDR1 GTSNPN and CDR2 SVGIG (reference sequence). The CDR3 loop reads CAWSRTDNYGYTF. As DNA, the CDR3 is TGTGCCTGGAGTCGGACAGATAACTATGGCTACACCTTC.

This clonotype was observed many times. The J gene is TRBJ1-2, the V gene TRBV29-1, with 11 bases lining up with TRBD1. The germline gives CDR1 SQVTM, CDR2 ANQGSEA. The ends lost 7 bases at V and 7 bases at J; junction bases unmatched: 5. This CDR3 contains 12 residues. This chain's CDR3 is CSAGQGALGYTF. Written as DNA, the CDR3 is TGCAGCGCCGGACAGGGGGCGCTTGGCTACACCTTC. The full variable domain, completed using reference TRBV29-1 and TRBJ1-2, is SAVISQKPSRDICQRGTSLTIQCQVDSQVTMMFWYRQQPGQSLTLIATANQGSEATYESGFVIDKFPISRPNLTFSTLTVSNMSPEDSSIYLCSAGQGALGYTFGSGTRLTVV.

The sample holds many counts of this clonotype. The chain uses TRBV7-3 and TRBJ2-3; no firm D call. This CDR3 is 13 amino acids long. Per the germline V gene, CDR1 is SGHTA and CDR2 is FQGTGA. Trimming pared 1 base from V and 4 bases from J, leaving 6 bases between. The CDR3 sequence: CASSLMRPDTQYF. In DNA, the CDR3 is TGTGCCAGCAGCTTAATGCGCCCAGATACGCAGTATTTT.